The 26 T cell receptor beta chains below all came from one sample that was sequenced in a study of PD-1 blockade in classical Hodgkin lymphoma. Each and every patient relapsed after autologous stem cell transplantation, and patients got differing brentuximab vedotin exposure. Assay used: immunoSEQ multiplex PCR; TCRdb lists only in-frame clones, some missing. The sample holds roughly 35,000 clones, 88% seen once. Sequenced material: peripheral blood mononuclear cells (PBMCs), taken before the second cycle of nivolumab. These receptors came from a human donor with classical Hodgkin lymphoma.

This chain joins TRBV9 and TRBJ2-2; 12 bases match TRBD2. Germline lookup yields CDR1 SGDLS and CDR2 YYNGEE. The length of the CDR3 is 17 residues. The V and J ends lost 4 bases and 7 bases, in that order; junction bases with no gene match: 11. This chain's CDR3 is CASSSLLAGGPIGELFF. CDR3 coding DNA: TGTGCCAGCAGCTCCCTCCTAGCGGGAGGGCCCATCGGGGAGCTGTTTTTT.

The chain uses TRBV10-1 and TRBJ2-7; D is perhaps TRBD2 (5 bases). Trimming stripped 1 base from V and 6 bases from J, with 10 bases between. CDR3 length: 13 residues. The germline CDR1 and CDR2 sequences are WNHNN and SYGVQD (reference sequence). CDR3 nucleotide sequence: TGCGCCAGCAGTGAGTTCGAGGGTCCCGAGCAGTACTTC. This encodes CASSEFEGPEQYF.

This sequence joins TRBV27 and TRBJ2-7, with TRBD2 identical over 7 bases. With V trimmed by 7 bases and J by 0 bases, 18 bases remained unmatched. The CDR3 length is 18 residues. Germline V gene sequence: CDR1 MNHEY, CDR2 SMNVEV (reference sequence). CDR3 coding DNA: TGTGCCAGCAATTTTGGGGGGGTGGGGGACCGAAGCTCCTACGAGCAGTACTTC. The encoded protein is CASNFGGVGDRSSYEQYF.

This clone appeared once. V usage is TRBV5-1 and J usage is TRBJ2-7, with 8 positions matching TRBD1. The CDR3 sequence is 17 residues long. The germline V gene encodes CDR1 SGHRS and CDR2 YFSETQ. Trimming removed 4 bases from V and 2 bases from J; junction bases left unmatched: 14. DNA of the CDR3: TGCGCCAGCAGCACAACCGGGACAGGAGATGGTCCCTACGAGCAGTACTTC. Its translation: CASSTTGTGDGPYEQYF.

The rearrangement uses TRBV25-1 and TRBJ2-2, with D possibly TRBD1 on 5 matching bases. Between the trimmed V and J ends, which lost 4 bases and 6 bases, there was a span of 12 bases. Germline V lookup: CDR1 MGHDK, CDR2 SYGVNS. The CDR3 extends over 14 amino acids. The CDR3, as DNA: TGTGCCAGCAGTGGCACAGGTATTGCCGGGGAGCTGTTTTTT. Encoded protein: CASSGTGIAGELFF.

The chain joins TRBV6-1 to TRBJ2-6; D is unresolved. Trimming removed 9 bases from V and 2 bases from J, with 5 bases in between. The CDR3 has 12 amino acids. Germline V gene lookup returns CDR1 MNHNS and CDR2 SASEGT. The CDR3 reads CASHAGANVLTF. DNA for the CDR3: TGTGCCAGTCATGCTGGGGCCAACGTCCTGACTTTC.

V is TRBV19 and J is TRBJ1-3; D call uncertain. The CDR3 runs to 13 residues. CDR1 LNHDA and CDR2 SQIVND come from the germline V gene (reference sequence). Trimming shortened V by 6 bases and J by 4 bases, and 10 bases separated the two germline ends. The CDR3 here is CASSLGVGNTIYF. The CDR3 DNA reads as TGTGCCAGTAGCCTGGGAGTAGGAAACACCATATATTTT.

The chain uses TRBV11-2 and TRBJ2-3; D not certain. Germline CDR1 is SGHAT and CDR2 is FQNNGV. The CDR3 has 14 residues. V shed 5 bases and J shed 4 bases, with 13 bases lying between them. CDR3: CASSLRTKADTQYF. As DNA, the CDR3 is TGTGCCAGCAGCCTCCGGACGAAAGCAGATACGCAGTATTTT.

J is TRBJ2-2 and V is TRBV28; TRBD2 matches at 9 bases. This CDR3 has 14 residues. Germline values: CDR1 MDHEN, CDR2 SYDVKM. In nucleotides, the CDR3 is TGTGTCAGTGGGCTAGCGGGACGGACCGGGGAGCTGTTTTTT. Protein product: CVSGLAGRTGELFF.

The chain is built from TRBV11-3 and TRBJ2-5, with 8 bases that match TRBD2. The CDR3 contains 17 residues. In germline, CDR1 is SGHNT, CDR2 YENEEA. With 5 bases clipped from V and 0 bases from J, the junction kept 11 bases outside the gene matches. The CDR3 loop reads CASSTHPLLADQETQYF. The CDR3 DNA reads TGTGCCAGCAGCACCCACCCATTACTAGCGGACCAAGAGACCCAGTACTTC.

The CDR3 bases are TGCGCCAGCAGCTTTCTCGGGAGCGGCACAGATACGCAGTATTTT. It is translated as CASSFLGSGTDTQYF. The rearrangement links TRBV5-1 to TRBJ2-3; D might be TRBD2 (6 bases). CDR1 and CDR2 (germline): SGHRS, YFSETQ. The CDR3 loop spans 15 amino acids. Trimming cost V 2 bases and J 1 base, with 11 bases left between them.

The V and J genes are TRBV21-1 and TRBJ2-1; the D call TRBD2 from the table was never checked on the DNA. TRBV21-1 is a known pseudogene. CDR3 length equals 15 residues. CDR3 in amino acids: CASSKEIYYYNEQFF. The DNA of the CDR3 is TGTGCCAGCAGCAAAGAAATTTACTACTACAATGAGCAGTTCTTC.

V usage is TRBV5-4 and J usage is TRBJ2-5; possible D gene TRBD2, 6 bases. The CDR3 runs to 14 residues. Per germline, CDR1 SGHNT and CDR2 YYREEE (reference sequence). The V and J ends lost 1 base and 3 bases respectively, with 10 bases between them. The CDR3 region is CASSLNGGKETQYF. The CDR3 nucleotides are TGTGCCAGCAGCTTGAACGGGGGTAAAGAGACCCAGTACTTC.

The V gene is TRBV6-5, the J gene TRBJ2-2, with D perhaps TRBD2 (6 bases). The CDR3 covers 15 residues. Germline-derived CDR1 and CDR2 are MNHEY and SVGAGI. V lost 6 bases and J 4 bases, leaving 15 bases between the germline ends. The CDR3 protein is CASRAGTLLTGELFF. The CDR3 nucleotides read TGTGCCAGCAGAGCCGGGACTCTTCTCACCGGGGAGCTGTTTTTT.

The chain recombines TRBV10-3 with TRBJ2-3; a weak D match, TRBD1 (6 bases). The ends were cut back, 5 bases at V and 2 bases at J, with 8 bases in the middle. CDR3 length equals 13 residues. CDR1 and CDR2 from the germline V gene are ENHRY and SYGVKD. The CDR3 reads CAISWDNTDTQYF. The CDR3 DNA reads as TGTGCCATCAGTTGGGACAACACAGATACGCAGTATTTT.

This clone was seen once. This chain joins TRBV7-3 and TRBJ2-3, with D perhaps matching TRBD1 (5 bases). The length of the CDR3 is 14 residues. V lost 0 bases and J lost 1, with 5 bases in between. Germline values: CDR1 SGHTA, CDR2 FQGTGA. The CDR3 reads CASSLTRGTDTQYF. In nucleotides, the CDR3 is TGTGCCAGCAGCTTAACCAGGGGCACAGATACGCAGTATTTT.

V and J are TRBV7-8 and TRBJ2-6; TRBD1 might be the D (6 bases). Trimming cost V 5 bases and J 0 bases, with 17 bases left between them. CDR1 and CDR2 (germline): SGHVS, FQNEAQ. The CDR3 extends over 18 amino acids. This chain's CDR3 is CASSQITGRNSGANVLTF. The DNA for the CDR3 is TGTGCCAGCAGCCAGATAACAGGGCGCAACTCTGGGGCCAACGTCCTGACTTTC.

CDR3 nucleotides: TGTGCCGTCTCGGGCACCTTGAACACTGAAGCTTTCTTT. Its protein is CAVSGTLNTEAFF. The rearrangement links TRBV19 to TRBJ1-1; the D is unclear. Germline V gene sequence: CDR1 LNHDA, CDR2 SQIVND (reference sequence). The CDR3 is made up of 13 amino acids. Trimming cost V 11 bases and J 0 bases, with 13 bases left between them.

V is TRBV5-1 and J is TRBJ2-1, with D uncertain. Between the trimmed V and J ends, which lost 1 base and 0 bases, there was a span of 8 bases. CDR1 is SGHRS and CDR2 is YFSETQ in the germline V gene. The CDR3 length is 15 residues. CDR3 region: CASSLFLSSYNEQFF. In DNA form, the CDR3 reads TGCGCCAGCAGCTTGTTTCTGTCCTCCTACAATGAGCAGTTCTTC. Using reference TRBV5-1 and TRBJ2-1 for the parts outside the CDR3, the full variable domain is KAGVTQTPRYLIKTRGQQVTLSCSPISGHRSVSWYQQTPGQGLQFLFEYFSETQRNKGNFPGRFSGRQFSNSRSEMNVSTLELGDSALYLCASSLFLSSYNEQFFGPGTRLTVL.

The chain has TRBV5-4 and TRBJ1-6, with D possibly TRBD1 on 5 matching bases. This CDR3 is built from 14 residues. Germline CDR1 reads SGHNT; CDR2 reads YYREEE (reference sequence). V shed 0 bases and J shed 9 bases, with 10 bases lying between them. For the CDR3, the DNA is TGTGCCAGCAGCTTGGGAGGGGAGGGTTCACCCCTCCACTTT. Amino acids: CASSLGGEGSPLHF.

This chain links TRBV5-6 with TRBJ1-5; the match to TRBD1 covers 9 bases. Trimming cost V 4 bases and J 5 bases; bases outside gene matches: 4. The CDR3 runs 14 residues. Germline assignment: CDR1 SGHDT and CDR2 YYEEEE. CDR3: CASSLGQGYQPQHF. CDR3 in DNA: TGTGCCAGCAGCCTGGGACAGGGATATCAGCCCCAGCATTTT.

The chain recombines TRBV7-6 with TRBJ1-5, with a weak D call TRBD1 (5 bases). The CDR3 loop spans 15 amino acids. Germline CDR1 and CDR2: SGHVS and FNYEAQ. The V end lost 2 bases, the J end lost 1 base, and 9 bases lay between the germline ends. Here the CDR3 reads CASSLRGASNQPQHF. CDR3 nucleotide sequence: TGTGCCAGCAGCTTACGCGGGGCGAGCAATCAGCCCCAGCATTTT.

The chain has TRBV6-5 and TRBJ1-6; D not resolved. This CDR3 is built from 15 residues. V lost 6 bases, J lost 3 bases, and 12 bases lay in between. Germline CDR1 MNHEY, CDR2 SVGAGI. DNA of the CDR3: TGTGCCAGCAGGCCCACTACTAACTATAATTCACCCCTCCACTTT. Its translation: CASRPTTNYNSPLHF.

The chain carries TRBV4-1 and TRBJ2-7, with D hard to call. Trimming stripped 5 bases from V and 4 bases from J, with 12 bases between. Looked up from germline, CDR1 is MGHRA and CDR2 is YSYEKL. The CDR3 length is 13 residues. The CDR3 sequence: CASSVAVTYEQYF. CDR3 nucleotides: TGCGCCAGCAGCGTAGCAGTAACTTACGAGCAGTACTTC.

The V call is TRBV5-1, the J call TRBJ1-2; D remains ambiguous. The length of the CDR3 is 16 residues. The germline V gene encodes CDR1 SGHRS and CDR2 YFSETQ. V dropped 4 bases and J dropped 4 bases, with 20 bases sitting between them. The CDR3 loop is CASSQPEAGQGYGYTF. Written as DNA, the CDR3 is TGCGCCAGCAGCCAACCAGAGGCGGGCCAAGGCTATGGCTACACCTTC.

V is TRBV25-1 and J is TRBJ2-7; 8 nucleotides line up with TRBD2. The germline V gene encodes CDR1 MGHDK and CDR2 SYGVNS. The length of the CDR3 is 14 residues. The junction had 3 bases not matched to a gene; V was cut back by 3 bases and J by 2 bases. This CDR3 is CASSDREGPYEQYF. In nucleotides, the CDR3 is TGTGCCAGCAGTGATCGGGAGGGCCCCTACGAGCAGTACTTC.